These 10 T cell receptor beta chains share one sample of origin, sequenced in a study of T cell clonality in common variable immunodeficiency. Data came from immunoSEQ multiplex PCR; TCRdb stores just in-frame clones and leaves some out. Sampling found tens of thousands of clones, none seen once. The sample was peripheral blood mononuclear cells. These TCRs come from a person aged 18 to 69 in good health.

Turning to this clone: The CDR3 extends 3 residues past the end of the read, so its final part is completed from the germline J gene. The chain employs TRBV11-1 and TRBJ2-7; 9 positions match TRBD2. The junction had 5 bases not matched to a gene; V was cut back by 7 bases and J by 1 base. This CDR3 spans 14 amino acids. The germline V gene encodes CDR1 SGHAT and CDR2 FQDESV (reference sequence). The sequenced part of the CDR3 DNA is TGTGCCAGCACCAGACTAGCGGAGTCCTACGAG. Its translation is CASTRLAESYE. The whole CDR3 protein reads CASTRLAESYEQYF. The full variable domain, in which reference TRBV11-1 and TRBJ2-7 provide the parts outside the CDR3, is EAEVAQSPRYKITEKSQAVAFWCDPISGHATLYWYRQILGQGPELLVQFQDESVVDDSQLPKDRFSAERLKGVDSTLKIQPAELGDSAMYLCASTRLAESYEQYFGPGTRLTVT.

This clone was counted ten times or more. The CDR3 spells CASSLARGRGGTYEQYF. The CDR3 bases that were read are TGTGCCAGCAGCTTAGCGCGGGGGCGGGGGGGGACCTACGAG. The V and J genes are TRBV7-2 and TRBJ2-7; 9 bases align to TRBD2. Read data end 3 residues before the CDR3 end; the end is taken from the germline J gene. The CDR3 has 17 residues. Germline V gene sequence: CDR1 SGHTA, CDR2 FQGNSA. After removal of 0 bases from V and 2 bases from J, the junction contained 8 bases not matched to a gene. Using reference TRBV7-2 and TRBJ2-7 for the parts outside the CDR3, the full variable domain is GAGVSQSPSNKVTEKGKDVELRCDPISGHTALYWYRQSLGQGLEFLIYFQGNSAPDKSGLPSDRFSAERTGGSVSTLTIQRTQQEDSAVYLCASSLARGRGGTYEQYFGPGTRLTVT.

This clone is deemed medium-sized (0.01 to 0.1%). The read ends 3 residues before the CDR3 terminus; that terminus is restored from the germline J gene. The rearrangement uses TRBV29-1 and TRBJ1-1; TRBD1 matches at 9 bases. V shed 3 bases, J shed 2 bases, and the junction held 7 bases outside the gene matches. Germline assignment: CDR1 SQVTM and CDR2 ANQGSEA. The CDR3 loop spans 15 amino acids. CDR3 amino acids: CSVEETQGANTEAFF. The sequenced part of the CDR3 DNA is TGCAGCGTTGAGGAAACACAGGGGGCCAACACTGAA. The full variable domain, its missing parts supplied by reference TRBV29-1 and TRBJ1-1, is SAVISQKPSRDICQRGTSLTIQCQVDSQVTMMFWYRQQPGQSLTLIATANQGSEATYESGFVIDKFPISRPNLTFSTLTVSNMSPEDSSIYLCSVEETQGANTEAFFGQGTRLTVV.

This clone was seen at least ten times. The sequence runs out 3 residues before the end of the CDR3; the remainder is reconstructed from the germline J gene. V gene TRBV19 combines with J gene TRBJ1-2, with D maybe TRBD1 (6 bases). Germline CDR1 LNHDA, CDR2 SQIVND (reference sequence). V was cut by 3 bases and J by 6 bases, with 11 bases left in between. The CDR3 is 13 residues long. The CDR3 region is CASSMGGGDGYTF. Incomplete CDR3 DNA: TGTGCCAGTAGTATGGGGGGGGGCGATGGC. Drawing the rest from reference TRBV19 and TRBJ1-2, the complete variable domain is DGGITQSPKYLFRKEGQNVTLSCEQNLNHDAMYWYRQDPGQGLRLIYYSQIVNDFQKGDIAEGYSVSREKKESFPLTVTSAQKNPTAFYLCASSMGGGDGYTFGSGTRLTVV.

This clone was recorded at least ten times. The missing CDR3 end, 3 residues past where the read stops, is filled in from the germline J gene. This sequence joins TRBV11-3 and TRBJ1-2, with D perhaps matching TRBD1 (5 bases). Germline V gives CDR1 SGHNT, CDR2 YENEEA. The CDR3 length is 14 residues. Partial CDR3 DNA: TGTGCCAGCAGCCCCGGGCAGGGTGACCGGGGC. This translates into CASSPGQGDRG. From start to end, the CDR3 is CASSPGQGDRGYTF.

The table lists this clone with many counts. The CDR3 goes on 3 residues after the read ends, and that part is filled in from the germline J gene. V gene TRBV29-1 combines with J gene TRBJ1-4, with 9 bases matching TRBD1. Germline V CDR1 and CDR2: SQVTM, ANQGSEA. This CDR3 region has 16 residues. V trimming: 7 bases; J trimming: 3 bases; junction bases outside the gene matches: 12. CDR3 residues: CSARTGEVWANEKLFF. CDR3 DNA (partial): TGCAGCGCCAGGACAGGGGAGGTGTGGGCTAATGAAAAA.

This clone was detected many times. The sequence runs out 3 residues before the end of the CDR3; the remainder is reconstructed from the germline J gene. The chain is built from TRBV12-3 or TRBV12-4 and TRBJ2-5; tentatively, D is TRBD2 (5 bases). The V gene lost 2 bases and the J gene lost 3 bases, with 10 bases spanning the gap. The CDR3 sequence is 14 residues long. The DNA read from the CDR3 is TGTGCCAGCAGTTTATTGGTGACTAAAGAGACC. It codes for CASSLLVTKET. The full CDR3 protein is CASSLLVTKETQYF.

The CDR3 spells CASSLAPSPTGGYNEQFF. CDR3 DNA, as far as it was read: TGTGCCAGCAGCTTAGCCCCATCCCCGACAGGGGGGTACAATGAG. V gene TRBV7-4 combines with J gene TRBJ2-1; 9 bases align to TRBD1. The read halts 3 residues ahead of the CDR3 end, with the missing end drawn from the germline J gene. Germline CDR1 reads SGHVT; CDR2 reads SQSDAQ. The CDR3 is made up of 18 amino acids. Trimming removed 0 bases from V and 4 bases from J; junction bases left unmatched: 10.

This clone was recorded many times. Read sequence stops 3 residues before the CDR3 end, and the germline J gene provides the missing end. The chain is built from TRBV10-1 and TRBJ1-1; D possibly corresponds to TRBD1 (6 bases). The CDR3 spans 15 residues. Germline V lookup: CDR1 WNHNN, CDR2 SYGVQD (reference sequence). V was shortened by 3 bases and J by 4 bases, with 15 bases between the two germline ends. CDR3 DNA, as far as it was read: TGCGCCAGCAGTGAATCAGGGGCCCGGACCACTGAA. Its translation: CASSESGARTTE. In full, the CDR3 is CASSESGARTTEAFF.

In this sample, this clone turned up many times. Read data end 3 residues before the CDR3 end; the end is taken from the germline J gene. This chain links TRBV27 with TRBJ1-1; TRBD1 matches at 7 bases. The CDR3 length is 14 residues. The germline CDR1 and CDR2 sequences are MNHEY and SMNVEV (reference sequence). Trimming took 5 bases from V and 4 from J; bases not matched to a gene: 7. The sequenced part of the CDR3 DNA is TGTGCCAGCAGTCCCCCCCAGGGGGGCACTGAA. Its protein product is CASSPPQGGTE. The CDR3 in its entirety is CASSPPQGGTEAFF.